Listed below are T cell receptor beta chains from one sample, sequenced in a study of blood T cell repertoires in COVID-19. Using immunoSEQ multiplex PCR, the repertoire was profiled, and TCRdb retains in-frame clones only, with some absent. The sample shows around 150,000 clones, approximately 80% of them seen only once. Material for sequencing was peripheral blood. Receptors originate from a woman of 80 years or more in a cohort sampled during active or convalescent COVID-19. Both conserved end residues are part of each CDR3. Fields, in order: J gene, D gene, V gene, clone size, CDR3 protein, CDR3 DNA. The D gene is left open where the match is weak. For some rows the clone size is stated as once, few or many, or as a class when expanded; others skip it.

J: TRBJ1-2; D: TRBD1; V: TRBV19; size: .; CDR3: CASSLQGYGYTF; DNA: TGTGCCAGTAGCCTACAGGGGTATGGCTACACCTTC
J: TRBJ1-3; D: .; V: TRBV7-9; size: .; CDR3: CASSLVAGANTIYF; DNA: TGTGCCAGCAGCTTAGTAGCTGGGGCGAACACCATATATTTT
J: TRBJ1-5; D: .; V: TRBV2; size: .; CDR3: CASSEGQFQPQHF; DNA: TGTGCCAGCAGTGAAGGACAGTTCCAGCCCCAGCATTTT
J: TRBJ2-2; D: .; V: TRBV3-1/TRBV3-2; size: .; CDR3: CASSQQYTGELFF; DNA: TGTGCCAGCAGCCAGCAGTACACCGGGGAGCTGTTTTTT
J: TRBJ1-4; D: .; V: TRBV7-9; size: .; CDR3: CASSLGGGEKLFF; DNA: TGTGCCAGCTCACTGGGGGGTGGAGAAAAACTGTTTTTT
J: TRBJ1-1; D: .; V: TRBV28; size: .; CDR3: CASGISYYRTEAFF; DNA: TGTGCCAGCGGGATTTCTTACTACAGGACTGAAGCTTTCTTT
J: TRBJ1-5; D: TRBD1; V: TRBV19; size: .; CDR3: CASSIVGTANNQPQHF; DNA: TGTGCCAGTAGTATAGTCGGGACAGCGAACAATCAGCCCCAGCATTTT
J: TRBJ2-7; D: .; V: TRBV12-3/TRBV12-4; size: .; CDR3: CASRDSVQDEQYF; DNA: TGTGCCAGCAGAGACAGCGTGCAAGACGAGCAGTACTTC
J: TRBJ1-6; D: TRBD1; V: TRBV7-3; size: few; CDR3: CASSFDRAVGSPLHF; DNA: TGTGCCAGCAGCTTTGACAGGGCGGTGGGTTCACCCCTCCACTTT
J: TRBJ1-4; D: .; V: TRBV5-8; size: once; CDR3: CASSPPGRTNEKLFF; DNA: TGTGCCAGCAGCCCCCCAGGGAGGACTAATGAAAAACTGTTTTTT
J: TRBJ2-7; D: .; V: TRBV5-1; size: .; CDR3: CASSFAVDTYEQYF; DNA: TGCGCCAGCAGCTTTGCGGTTGATACCTACGAGCAGTACTTC
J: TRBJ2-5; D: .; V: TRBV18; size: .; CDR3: CASSHQWGVETQYF; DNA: TGTGCCAGCTCACACCAGTGGGGGGTAGAGACCCAGTACTTC
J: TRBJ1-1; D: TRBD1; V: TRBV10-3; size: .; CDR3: CAIRTLGGQGGTEAFF; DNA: TGTGCCATCAGGACCCTGGGAGGACAGGGAGGAACTGAAGCTTTCTTT
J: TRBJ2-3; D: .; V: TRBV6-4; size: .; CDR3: CASSAQGTNTQYF; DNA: TGTGCCAGCAGTGCACAGGGTACGAATACGCAGTATTTT
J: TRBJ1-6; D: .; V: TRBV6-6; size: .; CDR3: CATSQLAYNSPLHF; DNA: TGTGCCACCTCACAGCTGGCCTATAATTCACCCCTCCACTTT
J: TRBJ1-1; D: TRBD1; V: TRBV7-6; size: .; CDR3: CASSVGQGTEAFF; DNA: TGTGCCAGCAGCGTAGGACAGGGCACTGAAGCTTTCTTT
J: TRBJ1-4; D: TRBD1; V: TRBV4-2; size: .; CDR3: CASSQTGGIGEKLFF; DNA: TGTGCCAGCAGCCAGACAGGGGGGATAGGGGAAAAACTGTTTTTT
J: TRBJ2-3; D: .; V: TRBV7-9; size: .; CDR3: CASSLLGGASTDTQYF; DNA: TGTGCCAGCAGCTTACTAGGTGGGGCTAGCACAGATACGCAGTATTTT
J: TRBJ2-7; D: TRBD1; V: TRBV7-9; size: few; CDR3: CASSLSGTVSYEQYF; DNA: TGTGCCAGCAGCTTATCCGGGACAGTTTCCTACGAGCAGTACTTC
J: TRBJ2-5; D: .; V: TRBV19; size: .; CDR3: CASSGAEKETQYF; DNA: TGTGCCAGTAGTGGGGCCGAGAAAGAGACCCAGTACTTC
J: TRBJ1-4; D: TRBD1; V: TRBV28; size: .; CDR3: CASRNAGQGGLFF; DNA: TGTGCCAGCCGTAACGCGGGACAGGGGGGACTGTTTTTT
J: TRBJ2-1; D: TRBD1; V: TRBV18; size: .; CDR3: CASSPGTGEGAYNEQFF; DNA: TGTGCCAGCTCACCCGGGACAGGTGAAGGGGCCTACAATGAGCAGTTCTTC
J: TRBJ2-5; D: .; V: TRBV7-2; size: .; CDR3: CASSLYQGRGETQYF; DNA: TGTGCCAGCAGCTTATACCAGGGTCGTGGAGAGACCCAGTACTTC
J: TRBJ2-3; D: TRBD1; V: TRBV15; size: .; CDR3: CATSKDRGFTDTQYF; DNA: TGTGCCACCAGCAAAGACAGGGGCTTCACAGATACGCAGTATTTT
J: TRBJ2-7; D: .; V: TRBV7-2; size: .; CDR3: CASSLFGGDEQYF; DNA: TGTGCCAGCAGCTTATTCGGCGGGGATGAGCAGTACTTC
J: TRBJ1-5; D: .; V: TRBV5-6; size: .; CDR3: CASSKNRINQPQHF; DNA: TGTGCCAGCAGCAAGAACAGGATTAATCAGCCCCAGCATTTT
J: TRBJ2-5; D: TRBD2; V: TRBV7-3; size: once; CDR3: CASSLSGGAETQYF; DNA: TGTGCCAGCAGCTTAAGCGGGGGGGCCGAGACCCAGTACTTC
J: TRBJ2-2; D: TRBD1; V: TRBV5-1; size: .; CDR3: CASSPRQGSTGELFF; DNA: TGCGCCAGCAGCCCACGACAGGGAAGCACCGGGGAGCTGTTTTTT
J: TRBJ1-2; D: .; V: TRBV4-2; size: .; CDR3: CASSQGGGPREGGYTF; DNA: TGTGCCAGCAGCCAAGGTGGTGGACCGAGGGAAGGGGGCTACACCTTC
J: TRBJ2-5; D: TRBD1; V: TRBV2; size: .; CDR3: CASSEYGTEETQYF; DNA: TGTGCCAGCAGTGAATACGGGACAGAAGAGACCCAGTACTTC
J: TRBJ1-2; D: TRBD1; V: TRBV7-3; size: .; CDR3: CASNSPDPGQGAVNYGYTF; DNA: TGTGCCAGCAATTCTCCTGACCCGGGACAGGGGGCTGTTAACTATGGCTACACCTTC
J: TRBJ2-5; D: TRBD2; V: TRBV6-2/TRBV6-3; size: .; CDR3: CASSYTGAGQRAQYF; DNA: TGTGCCAGCAGTTACACCGGAGCGGGGCAACGGGCCCAGTACTTC
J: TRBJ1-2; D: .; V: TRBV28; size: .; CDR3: CASSKGRTAANYGYTF; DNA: TGTGCCAGCAGTAAAGGTCGGACAGCCGCTAACTATGGCTACACCTTC
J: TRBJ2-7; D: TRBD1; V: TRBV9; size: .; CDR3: CASSAQGAYEQYF; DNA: TGTGCCAGCAGCGCCCAGGGGGCCTACGAGCAGTACTTC
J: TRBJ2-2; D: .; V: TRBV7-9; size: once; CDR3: CASRPRATGELFF; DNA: TGTGCCAGCAGACCGAGGGCCACCGGGGAGCTGTTTTTT
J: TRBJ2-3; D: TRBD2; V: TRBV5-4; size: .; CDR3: CASSLVPSGGRTDTQYF; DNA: TGTGCCAGCAGCTTGGTCCCTAGCGGGGGGCGCACAGATACGCAGTATTTT
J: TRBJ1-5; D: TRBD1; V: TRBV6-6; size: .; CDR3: CASRIQGANQPQHF; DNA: TGTGCCAGCAGGATACAGGGGGCTAATCAGCCCCAGCATTTT
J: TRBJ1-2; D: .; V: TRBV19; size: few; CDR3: CASTPNPLVGGYGYTF; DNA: TGTGCCAGTACCCCAAACCCCCTCGTGGGGGGCTATGGCTACACCTTC
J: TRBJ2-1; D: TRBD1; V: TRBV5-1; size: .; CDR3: CASSLGTVNEQFF; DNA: TGCGCCAGCAGCTTAGGGACAGTTAATGAGCAGTTCTTC
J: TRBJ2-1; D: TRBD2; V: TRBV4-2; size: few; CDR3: CASSQGGTRFRRNEQFF; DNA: TGTGCCAGCAGCCAAGGGGGGACTAGATTTCGACGAAATGAGCAGTTCTTC
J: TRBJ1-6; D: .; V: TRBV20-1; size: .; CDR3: CSASPRRNSPLHF; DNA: TGCAGTGCTAGTCCTAGACGGAATTCACCCCTCCACTTT
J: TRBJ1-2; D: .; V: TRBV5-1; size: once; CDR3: CASSLQPGANYGYTF; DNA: TGCGCCAGCAGCCTACAGCCAGGGGCTAACTATGGCTACACCTTC
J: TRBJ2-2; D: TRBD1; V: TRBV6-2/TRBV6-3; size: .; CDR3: CASSYGTGVGRLRPGELFF; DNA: TGTGCCAGCAGTTACGGGACAGGGGTAGGTCGATTGCGACCCGGGGAGCTGTTTTTT
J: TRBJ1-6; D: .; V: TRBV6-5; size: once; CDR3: CASSPQGQGNSPLHF; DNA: TGTGCCAGCAGTCCCCAGGGGCAGGGTAATTCACCCCTCCACTTT
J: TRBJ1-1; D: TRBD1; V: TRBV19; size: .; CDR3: CASSTQSQGVGTEAFF; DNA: TGTGCCAGTAGTACCCAATCACAGGGGGTAGGCACTGAAGCTTTCTTT
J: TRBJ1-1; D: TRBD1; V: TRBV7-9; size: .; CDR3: CASSRGQAALYTEAFF; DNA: TGTGCCAGCAGCCGAGGACAGGCGGCCTTATACACTGAAGCTTTCTTT
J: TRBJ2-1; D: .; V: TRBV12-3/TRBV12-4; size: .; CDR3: CASSFGLDEQFF; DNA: TGTGCCAGCAGTTTCGGTCTGGATGAGCAGTTCTTC
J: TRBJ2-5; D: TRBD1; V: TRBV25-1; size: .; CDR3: CASSAENGQGVETQYF; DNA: TGTGCCAGCAGTGCCGAAAACGGACAGGGGGTAGAGACCCAGTACTTC
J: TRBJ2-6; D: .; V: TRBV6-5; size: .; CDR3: CASSFELSGANVLTF; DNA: TGTGCCAGCAGTTTCGAGCTCTCTGGGGCCAACGTCCTGACTTTC
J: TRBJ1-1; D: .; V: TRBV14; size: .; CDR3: CASSQVRGSSEAFF; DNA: TGTGCCAGCAGCCAAGTACGAGGGTCGAGTGAAGCTTTCTTT
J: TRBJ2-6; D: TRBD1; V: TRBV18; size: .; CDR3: CASSPGDSQYSGANVLTF; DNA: TGTGCCAGCTCACCCGGGGACAGCCAATACTCTGGGGCCAACGTCCTGACTTTC
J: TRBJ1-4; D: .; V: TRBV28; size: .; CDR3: CASMAPPGGGNEKLFF; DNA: TGTGCCAGCATGGCCCCGCCGGGGGGCGGGAATGAAAAACTGTTTTTT
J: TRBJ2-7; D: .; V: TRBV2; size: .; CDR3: CASSEDTAYYEQYF; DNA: TGTGCCAGCAGTGAAGACACAGCTTACTACGAGCAGTACTTC
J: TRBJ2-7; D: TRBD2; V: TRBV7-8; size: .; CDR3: CASSLSSGGLYEQYF; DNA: TGTGCCAGCAGCTTAAGTAGCGGGGGGCTCTACGAGCAGTACTTC
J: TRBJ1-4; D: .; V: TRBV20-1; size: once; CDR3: CGSGEGEKLFF; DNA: TGCGGATCAGGGGAGGGTGAAAAACTGTTTTTT